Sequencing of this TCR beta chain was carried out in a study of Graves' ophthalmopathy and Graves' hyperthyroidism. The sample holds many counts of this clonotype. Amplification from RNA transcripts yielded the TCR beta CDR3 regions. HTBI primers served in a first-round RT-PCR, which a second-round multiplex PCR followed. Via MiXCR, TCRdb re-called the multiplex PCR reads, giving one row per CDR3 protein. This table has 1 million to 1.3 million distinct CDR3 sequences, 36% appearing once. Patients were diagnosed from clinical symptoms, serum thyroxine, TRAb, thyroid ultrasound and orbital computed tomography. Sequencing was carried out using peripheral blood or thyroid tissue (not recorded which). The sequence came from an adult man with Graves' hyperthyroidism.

Written as DNA, the CDR3 is TGTGCCAGCAGCCAAGATAGTGGATGGATGTCCCAAGAGACCCAGTACTTC. Translated, it gives CASSQDSGWMSQETQYF. This chain joins TRBV14 and TRBJ2-5; D gene uncertain. Trimming took off 0 bases at V and 1 base at J, with 15 bases between the two ends. Germline V gene sequence: CDR1 SGHDN, CDR2 FVKESK. This CDR3 spans 17 amino acids.